This paragraph reports one T cell receptor (beta chain). Its specificity is unknown. This sample was included in a study of OX40 agonist ivuxolimab in advanced cancers. Study-wide context: Past anti-PD-1, anti-PD-L1 or anti-CTLA-4 therapy was accepted, and 40% had received some. Study-level points and caveats: Partial responders at 0.1-3.0 mg/kg showed near-lowest clonal expansion. Also present in some nonresponders was a low level of normalized T-cell clonal expansion.

V gave up 0 bases and J gave up 5 bases, with 14 bases separating them. This CDR3 is 15 amino acids long. CDR1 SGHNT and CDR2 YYREEE come from the germline V gene (reference sequence). Using immunoSEQ multiplex PCR, the repertoire was profiled, and TCRdb retains in-frame clones only, with some absent. The sample has approximately 60,000 clones; approximately 86% are singletons. The sequence was obtained from an adult with an advanced solid tumor such as melanoma, head and neck, liver or kidney cancer. The V gene is TRBV5-4, the J gene TRBJ1-2; D gene unclear. The sample consisted of CD4+ or CD8+ T cells sorted from blood, taken in a trial of the OX40 agonist ivuxolimab. DNA for the CDR3: TGTGCCAGCAGCTTGGAGGCAGGCCGGGGATATGGCTACACCTTC. Its translation: CASSLEAGRGYGYTF.